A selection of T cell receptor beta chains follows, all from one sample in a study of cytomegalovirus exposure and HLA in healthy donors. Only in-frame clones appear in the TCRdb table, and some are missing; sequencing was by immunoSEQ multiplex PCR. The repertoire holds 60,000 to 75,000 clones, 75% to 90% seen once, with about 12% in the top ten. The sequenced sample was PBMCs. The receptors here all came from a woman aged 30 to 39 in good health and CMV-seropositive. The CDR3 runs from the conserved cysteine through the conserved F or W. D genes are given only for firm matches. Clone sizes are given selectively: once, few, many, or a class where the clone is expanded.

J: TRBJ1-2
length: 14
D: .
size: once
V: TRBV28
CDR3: CASSLLAGGYGYTF
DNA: TGTGCCAGCAGCCTCTTAGCGGGGGGTTATGGCTACACCTTC

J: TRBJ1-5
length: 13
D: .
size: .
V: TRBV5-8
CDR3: CASSLQGNQPQHF
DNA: TGTGCCAGCAGCTTGCAGGGCAATCAGCCCCAGCATTTT

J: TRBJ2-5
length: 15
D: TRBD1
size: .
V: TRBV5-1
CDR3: CASSLAGTVEETQYF
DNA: TGCGCCAGCAGCTTGGCCGGGACAGTTGAAGAGACCCAGTACTTC

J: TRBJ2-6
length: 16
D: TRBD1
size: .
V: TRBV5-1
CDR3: CASSPTTGSGANVLTF
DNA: TGCGCCAGCAGCCCAACGACAGGGTCTGGGGCCAACGTCCTGACTTTC

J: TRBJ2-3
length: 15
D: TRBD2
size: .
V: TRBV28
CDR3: CASNPSGSRADTQYF
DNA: TGTGCCAGCAACCCTAGCGGGAGTCGGGCAGATACGCAGTATTTT

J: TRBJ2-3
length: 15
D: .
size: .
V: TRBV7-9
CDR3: CASIIQTASTDTQYF
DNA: TGTGCCAGCATTATACAGACAGCTAGCACAGATACGCAGTATTTT

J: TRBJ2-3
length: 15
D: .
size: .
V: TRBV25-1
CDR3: CASSDTTRRADTQYF
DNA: TGTGCCAGCAGTGATACGACTAGAAGGGCAGATACGCAGTATTTT

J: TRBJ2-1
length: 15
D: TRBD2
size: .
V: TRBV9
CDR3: CASTISGGSYNEQFF
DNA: TGTGCCAGCACCATAAGCGGGGGCTCCTACAATGAGCAGTTCTTC

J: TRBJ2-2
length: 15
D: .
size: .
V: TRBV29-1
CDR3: CRGWADSPNTGELFF
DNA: TGCAGAGGCTGGGCAGATTCCCCGAACACCGGGGAGCTGTTTTTT

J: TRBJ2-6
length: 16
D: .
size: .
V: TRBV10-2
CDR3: CASSESQVSGANVLTF
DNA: TGCGCCAGCAGTGAGTCCCAGGTCTCTGGGGCCAACGTCCTGACTTTC

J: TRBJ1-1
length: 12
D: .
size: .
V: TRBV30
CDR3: CAWILMNTEAFF
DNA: TGTGCCTGGATTTTAATGAACACTGAAGCTTTCTTT

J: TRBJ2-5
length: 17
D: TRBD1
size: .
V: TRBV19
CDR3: CASSMSGQGTWRETQYF
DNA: TGTGCCAGTAGTATGTCCGGACAGGGGACATGGAGGGAGACCCAGTACTTC

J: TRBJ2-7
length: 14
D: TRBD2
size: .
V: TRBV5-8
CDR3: CASSWGLAGVEQYF
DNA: TGTGCCAGCAGCTGGGGACTAGCGGGAGTCGAGCAGTACTTC

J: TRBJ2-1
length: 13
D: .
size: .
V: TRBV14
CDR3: CASSQEVFREQFF
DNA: TGTGCCAGCAGCCAAGAGGTATTCAGGGAGCAGTTCTTC

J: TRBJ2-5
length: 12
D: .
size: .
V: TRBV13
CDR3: CASSEPAETQYF
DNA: TGTGCCAGCAGCGAACCAGCGGAGACCCAGTACTTC

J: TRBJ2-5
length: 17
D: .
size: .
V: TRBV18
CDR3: CASSPISYNKARETQYF
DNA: TGTGCCAGCTCACCAATATCATACAACAAGGCTAGGGAGACCCAGTACTTC

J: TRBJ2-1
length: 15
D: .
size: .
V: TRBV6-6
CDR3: CASSYSGGGNNEQFF
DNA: TGTGCCAGCAGTTACTCAGGGGGCGGGAACAATGAGCAGTTCTTC

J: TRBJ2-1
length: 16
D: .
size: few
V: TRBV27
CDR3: CASGFPWTTRNNEQFF
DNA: TGTGCCAGCGGATTCCCTTGGACTACCCGGAACAATGAGCAGTTCTTC

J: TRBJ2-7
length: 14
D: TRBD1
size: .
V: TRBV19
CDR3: CASSTSGTDYEQYF
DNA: TGTGCCAGTAGTACCTCCGGGACAGACTACGAGCAGTACTTC

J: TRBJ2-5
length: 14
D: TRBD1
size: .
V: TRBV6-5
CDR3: CASSLQGEGETQYF
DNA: TGTGCCAGCAGCCTTCAGGGGGAAGGGGAGACCCAGTACTTC

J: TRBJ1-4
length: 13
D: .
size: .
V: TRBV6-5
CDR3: CASKRGFGEKLFF
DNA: TGTGCCAGCAAAAGGGGTTTCGGAGAAAAACTGTTTTTT

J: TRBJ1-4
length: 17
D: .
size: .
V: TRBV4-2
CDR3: CASSQEGLGAINEKLFF
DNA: TGTGCCAGCAGCCAAGAAGGGTTGGGGGCTATTAATGAAAAACTGTTTTTT

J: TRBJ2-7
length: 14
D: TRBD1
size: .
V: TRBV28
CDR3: CASSLRGLFHEQYF
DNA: TGTGCCAGCAGTTTAAGGGGGCTCTTCCACGAGCAGTACTTC

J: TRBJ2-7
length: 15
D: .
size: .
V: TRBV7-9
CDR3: CASNPQGLSSYEQYF
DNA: TGTGCCAGCAACCCTCAGGGCCTGAGCTCCTACGAGCAGTACTTC

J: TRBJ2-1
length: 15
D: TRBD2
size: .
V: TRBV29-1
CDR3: CSVDGLAGFYNEQFF
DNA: TGCAGCGTGGACGGACTAGCGGGATTCTACAATGAGCAGTTCTTC

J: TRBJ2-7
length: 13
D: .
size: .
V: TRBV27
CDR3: CASSLGRGYEQYF
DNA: TGTGCCAGCAGTTTGGGAAGGGGCTACGAGCAGTACTTC

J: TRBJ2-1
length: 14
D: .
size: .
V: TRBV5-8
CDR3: CASSLGVGRNEQFF
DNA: TGTGCCAGCAGCTTGGGAGTTGGGCGCAATGAGCAGTTCTTC

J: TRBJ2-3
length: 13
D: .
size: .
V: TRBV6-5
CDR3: CASSYPRGDTQYF
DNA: TGTGCCAGCAGTTACCCGAGAGGAGATACGCAGTATTTT

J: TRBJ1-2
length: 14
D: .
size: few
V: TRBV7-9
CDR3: CASSRGDGVGGYTF
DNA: TGTGCCAGCTCTCGGGGGGACGGGGTTGGTGGCTACACCTTC